The 21 T cell receptor beta chains given below trace back to one sample, sequenced in a study of blood T cell repertoires in COVID-19. Sequencing was performed with immunoSEQ multiplex PCR; in TCRdb, only in-frame clones are kept and a portion is missing. The sample gives around 190,000 clones, around 75% of which show up once; about 6.5% is in the top ten. The sample taken for sequencing was peripheral blood. The receptor source for this set is a woman between 40 and 55 years old with COVID-19, enrolled during active disease.

J is TRBJ1-1 and V is TRBV21-1; TRBD1, the D gene given by the table, was not confirmed from the DNA. TRBV21-1 is a pseudogene. This CDR3 comprises 14 residues. CDR3 residues: CASSRGHENTEAFF. CDR3 sequence (DNA): TGTGCCAGCAGCAGGGGACACGAGAACACTGAAGCTTTCTTT.

The chain joins TRBV7-8 to TRBJ2-7; TRBD2 matches at 8 bases. Germline lookup yields CDR1 SGHVS and CDR2 FQNEAQ. The CDR3 runs to 17 residues. J lost 5 bases, V lost 2 bases, and 14 bases had no gene match. The CDR3 nucleotides read TGTGCCAGCAGCTTACGTGTAGCGGGGACCCTACGGGACGAGCAGTACTTC. Amino acids: CASSLRVAGTLRDEQYF.

A single count supports this clone. Written as DNA, the CDR3 is TGTGCCAGCAACATAGGGGGATCCAATCAGCCCCAGCATTTT. It encodes CASNIGGSNQPQHF. The gene calls are TRBV2 and TRBJ1-5; D may be TRBD1 (6 bases). Germline CDR1 and CDR2: SNHLY and FYNNEI. Trimming removed 7 bases at V and 3 bases at J, with 13 bases between. This CDR3 has 14 amino acids.

The chain is built from TRBV3-1 (or the pseudogene TRBV3-2) and TRBJ2-5; perhaps TRBD2 as D (6 bases). This CDR3 comprises 16 residues. Trimming left V 1 base short and J 4 bases short, with 16 bases between. The germline V gene encodes CDR1 LGHDT and CDR2 YNNKEL (reference sequence). CDR3 region: CASSQGTTRDRETQYF. CDR3 coding DNA: TGTGCCAGCAGCCAAGGGACTACGCGGGACCGAGAGACCCAGTACTTC.

This clone was counted once. The same CDR3 is also encoded by other DNA sequences in this sample. This chain connects TRBV7-9 to TRBJ1-2, with 10 positions matching TRBD1. This CDR3 contains 14 residues. The junction had 4 bases not matched to a gene; V was cut back by 5 bases and J by 4 bases. CDR1 is SEHNR and CDR2 is FQNEAQ in the germline V gene (reference sequence). The CDR3 reads CASSGDRGPYGYTF. CDR3 nucleotide sequence: TGTGCCAGCAGCGGGGACAGGGGCCCCTATGGCTACACCTTC.

This clone appeared once. The CDR3 DNA is TGTGCCAGCAGCCCCAGGGGAAACAACAATGAGCAGTTCTTC. It translates to CASSPRGNNNEQFF. The chain employs TRBV5-4 and TRBJ2-1; D possibly corresponds to TRBD1 (6 bases). V was shortened by 4 bases and J by 5 bases, with 13 bases between the two germline ends. Germline V lookup: CDR1 SGHNT, CDR2 YYREEE (reference sequence). The length of the CDR3 is 14 residues.

CDR3 sequence reads: CASSLFQAGAYEQYF. CDR3 coding DNA: TGTGCCAGCAGTTTATTTCAGGCAGGGGCCTACGAGCAGTACTTC. The genes are TRBV27 and TRBJ2-7; possible D gene TRBD1, 6 bases. V was shortened by 1 base and J by 2 bases, with 12 bases between the two germline ends. Germline CDR1 is MNHEY and CDR2 is SMNVEV (reference sequence). The CDR3 length is 15 residues.

V is TRBV20-1 and J is TRBJ2-1; 7 nucleotides agree with TRBD2. CDR3 size: 11 residues. In germline, CDR1 is DFQATT, CDR2 SNEGSKA (reference sequence). The ends lost 5 bases at V and 8 bases at J; junction bases unmatched: 3. CDR3 DNA sequence: TGCAGTGCTCCTACTAGCGATGAGCAGTTCTTC. Its translation is CSAPTSDEQFF.

The chain carries TRBV7-9 and TRBJ2-5; 7 positions agree with TRBD1. Germline CDR1 and CDR2: SEHNR and FQNEAQ (reference sequence). Losses at the gene ends were 2 bases for V and 4 bases for J; bases not matched to a gene: 13. The CDR3 spans 17 residues. The DNA of the CDR3 is TGTGCCAGCAGCTTATTAACTGGAACAGGGGCGTCAGAGACCCAGTACTTC. Translated: CASSLLTGTGASETQYF.

The V call is TRBV27, the J call TRBJ2-1; D is perhaps TRBD2 (5 bases). The V end lost 2 bases, the J end lost 3 bases, and 11 bases lay between the germline ends. The CDR3 consists of 15 residues. Germline CDR1 and CDR2: MNHEY and SMNVEV (reference sequence). CDR3 residues: CASSLSGYGYNEQFF. CDR3 nucleotides: TGTGCCAGCAGTTTAAGCGGCTATGGCTACAATGAGCAGTTCTTC.

This clone was seen just once. The chain has TRBV7-3 and TRBJ2-3; 9 bases match TRBD2. The V segment lost 2 bases and the J segment 3 bases; nucleotides outside the gene matches: 6. The CDR3 loop spans 16 amino acids. CDR1 and CDR2 from the germline V gene are SGHTA and FQGTGA. This CDR3 reads CASSLLAGALTDTQYF. The CDR3, as DNA: TGTGCCAGCAGCTTATTAGCGGGGGCCCTGACAGATACGCAGTATTTT.

The V gene is TRBV11-2, the J gene TRBJ2-7; 8 nucleotides line up with TRBD2. This CDR3 is built from 15 residues. V was pared by 5 bases and J by 3 bases, with 9 bases of the junction left unmatched. Germline CDR1 SGHAT, CDR2 FQNNGV. The CDR3 loop is CASSETRGLGYEQYF. CDR3 bases: TGTGCCAGCAGCGAGACGCGGGGACTAGGCTACGAGCAGTACTTC.

The chain links TRBV30 to TRBJ2-5, with TRBD2 matching 14 bases. The CDR3 loop spans 17 amino acids. Looked up from germline, CDR1 is GTSNPN and CDR2 is SVGIG (reference sequence). Trimming removed 0 bases from V and 4 bases from J; junction bases left unmatched: 7. In nucleotides, the CDR3 is TGTGCCTGGAGTGTGGGGACTAGCGGGAGAATGGGAGAGACCCAGTACTTC. The encoded protein is CAWSVGTSGRMGETQYF.

The rearrangement uses TRBV2 and TRBJ1-1; D perhaps matches TRBD1 (6 bases). This CDR3 contains 14 residues. Trimming removed 7 bases from V and 5 bases from J, with 17 bases in between. Germline V lookup: CDR1 SNHLY, CDR2 FYNNEI. CDR3 bases: TGTGCCAGCAAATCGGGGGGGCGTTATACTGAAGCTTTCTTT. Protein sequence: CASKSGGRYTEAFF.

This chain uses TRBV5-1 with TRBJ2-3; 9 nucleotides match TRBD1. Germline V gene sequence: CDR1 SGHRS, CDR2 YFSETQ. The CDR3 consists of 15 residues. V lost 3 bases to trimming and J lost 0 bases; unmatched junction nucleotides: 2. The CDR3 DNA reads TGCGCCAGCAGCTGGGGACAGGGTAGCACAGATACGCAGTATTTT. Its translation is CASSWGQGSTDTQYF. The full variable domain, completed using reference TRBV5-1 and TRBJ2-3, is KAGVTQTPRYLIKTRGQQVTLSCSPISGHRSVSWYQQTPGQGLQFLFEYFSETQRNKGNFPGRFSGRQFSNSRSEMNVSTLELGDSALYLCASSWGQGSTDTQYFGPGTRLTVL.

The genes are TRBV10-3 and TRBJ1-3; no clear D. The CDR3 consists of 12 residues. The germline CDR1 and CDR2 sequences are ENHRY and SYGVKD. Trimming removed 8 bases at V and 0 bases at J, with 5 bases between. For the CDR3, the DNA is TGTGCCATCGTCGGCTCTGGAAACACCATATATTTT. The encoded protein is CAIVGSGNTIYF.

The rearrangement joins TRBV2 to TRBJ2-1; a possible D gene is TRBD2 (5 bases). This CDR3 is built from 17 residues. V dropped 1 base and J dropped 4 bases, with 17 bases sitting between them. Germline-derived CDR1 and CDR2 are SNHLY and FYNNEI. This CDR3 reads CASSEDIGKRAYNEQFF. The CDR3 nucleotides read TGTGCCAGCAGTGAAGATATCGGGAAAAGGGCGTACAATGAGCAGTTCTTC.

The J gene is TRBJ2-3, the V gene TRBV5-1; 8 nucleotides agree with TRBD1. V gave up 3 bases and J gave up 4 bases; unmatched junction bases: 10. The CDR3 consists of 16 residues. Germline CDR1 reads SGHRS; CDR2 reads YFSETQ. Here the CDR3 DNA reads TGCGCCAGCAGCTGGGGAACAGACAGGGGAGCAGATACGCAGTATTTT. It translates to CASSWGTDRGADTQYF.

V gene TRBV6-6 combines with J gene TRBJ1-6; D remains ambiguous. Deletions cut 5 bases from V and 0 bases from J, with 8 bases between. The CDR3 extends over 15 amino acids. Germline V lookup: CDR1 MNHNY, CDR2 SVGAGI (reference sequence). Here the CDR3 reads CASSPQSSYNSPLHF. CDR3 nucleotides: TGTGCCAGCAGTCCACAGAGCTCCTATAATTCACCCCTCCACTTT.

The chain carries TRBV5-1 and TRBJ1-6; 8 bases map to TRBD1. CDR1 is SGHRS, CDR2 YFSETQ, per germline. This CDR3 contains 14 residues. The J segment lost 9 bases and the V segment lost 4 bases, leaving 6 bases of the junction unmatched. The CDR3 loop is CASSVQTGASPLHF. The DNA of the CDR3 is TGCGCCAGCAGCGTGCAGACAGGGGCTTCACCCCTCCACTTT.

This clone has a single count. The chain is built from TRBV18 and TRBJ2-1, with 7 bases matching TRBD2. After removal of 3 bases from V and 6 bases from J, the junction contained 8 bases not matched to a gene. This CDR3 contains 15 residues. Germline CDR1 and CDR2: KGHSH and LQKENI. CDR3 DNA sequence: TGTGCCAGCTCACCTAGGGAGGGGTCAGGCAATGAGCAGTTCTTC. This codes for CASSPREGSGNEQFF.